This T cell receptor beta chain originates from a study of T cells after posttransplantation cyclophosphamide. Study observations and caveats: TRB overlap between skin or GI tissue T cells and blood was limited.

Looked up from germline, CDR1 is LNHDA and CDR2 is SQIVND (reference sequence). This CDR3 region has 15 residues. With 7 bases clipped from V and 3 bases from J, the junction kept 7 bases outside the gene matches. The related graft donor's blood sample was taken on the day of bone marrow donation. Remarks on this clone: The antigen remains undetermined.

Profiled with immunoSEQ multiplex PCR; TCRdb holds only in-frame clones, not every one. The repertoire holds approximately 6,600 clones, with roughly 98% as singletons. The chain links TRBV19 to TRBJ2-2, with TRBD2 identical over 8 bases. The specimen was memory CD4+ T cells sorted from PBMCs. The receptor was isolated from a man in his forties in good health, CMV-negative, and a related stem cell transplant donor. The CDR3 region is CASTPGLADTGELFF. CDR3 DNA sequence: TGTGCCAGTACTCCCGGACTAGCCGACACCGGGGAGCTGTTTTTT. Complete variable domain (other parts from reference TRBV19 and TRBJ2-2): DGGITQSPKYLFRKEGQNVTLSCEQNLNHDAMYWYRQDPGQGLRLIYYSQIVNDFQKGDIAEGYSVSREKKESFPLTVTSAQKNPTAFYLCASTPGLADTGELFFGEGSRLTVL.